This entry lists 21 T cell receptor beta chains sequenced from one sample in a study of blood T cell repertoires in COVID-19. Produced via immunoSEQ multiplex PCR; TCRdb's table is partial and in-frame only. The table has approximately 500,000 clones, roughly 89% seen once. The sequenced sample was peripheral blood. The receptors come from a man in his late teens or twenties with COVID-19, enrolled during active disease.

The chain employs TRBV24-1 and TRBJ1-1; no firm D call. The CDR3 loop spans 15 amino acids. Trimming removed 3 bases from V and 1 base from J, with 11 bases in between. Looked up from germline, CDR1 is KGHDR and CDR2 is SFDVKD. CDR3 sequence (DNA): TGTGCCACCAGTGATCCTCTCTCGGGGAACACTGAAGCTTTCTTT. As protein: CATSDPLSGNTEAFF.

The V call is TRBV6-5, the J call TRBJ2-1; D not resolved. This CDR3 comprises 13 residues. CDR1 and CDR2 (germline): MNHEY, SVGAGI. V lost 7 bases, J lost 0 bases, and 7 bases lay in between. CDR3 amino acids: CASKSSSYNEQFF. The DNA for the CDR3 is TGTGCCAGCAAATCCAGCTCCTACAATGAGCAGTTCTTC.

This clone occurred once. CDR3 residues: CASSALQGNSNYGYTF. CDR3 DNA: TGTGCCAGCAGTGCCCTACAGGGAAATAGTAACTATGGCTACACCTTC. The genes are TRBV6-1 and TRBJ1-2; a weak D match, TRBD1 (6 bases). There are 16 residues in the CDR3. Germline assignment: CDR1 MNHNS and CDR2 SASEGT. V was pared by 4 bases and J by 1 base, with 16 bases between.

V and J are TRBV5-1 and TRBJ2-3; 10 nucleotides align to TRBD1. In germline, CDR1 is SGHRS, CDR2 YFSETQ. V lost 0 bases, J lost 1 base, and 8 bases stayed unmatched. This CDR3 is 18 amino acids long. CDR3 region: CASSLGITGTGGTDTQYF. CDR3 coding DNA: TGCGCCAGCAGCTTGGGGATAACCGGGACAGGGGGCACAGATACGCAGTATTTT.

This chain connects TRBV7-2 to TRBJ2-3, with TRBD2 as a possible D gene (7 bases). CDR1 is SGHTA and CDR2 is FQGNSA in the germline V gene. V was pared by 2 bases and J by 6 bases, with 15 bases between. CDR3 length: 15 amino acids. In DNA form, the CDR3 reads TGTGCCAGCAGCTTACGGGCAGGGGAGGGGGATACGCAGTATTTT. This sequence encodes CASSLRAGEGDTQYF.

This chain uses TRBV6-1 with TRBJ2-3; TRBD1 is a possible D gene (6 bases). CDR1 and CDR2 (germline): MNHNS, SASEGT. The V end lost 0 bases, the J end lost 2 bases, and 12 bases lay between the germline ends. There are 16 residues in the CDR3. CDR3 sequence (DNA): TGTGCCAGCAGTGAAGCAAGGGGGACGTACACAGATACGCAGTATTTT. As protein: CASSEARGTYTDTQYF.

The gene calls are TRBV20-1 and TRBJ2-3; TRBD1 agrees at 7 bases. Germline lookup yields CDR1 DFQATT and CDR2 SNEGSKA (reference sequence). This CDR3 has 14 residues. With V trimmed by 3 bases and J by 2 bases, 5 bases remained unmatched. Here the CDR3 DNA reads TGCAGTGCTAGTTTACAGGGGTTCACAGATACGCAGTATTTT. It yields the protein CSASLQGFTDTQYF.

CDR3 amino acids: CASSSDWTGVYEQYF. Written as DNA, the CDR3 is TGTGCCAGCAGTTCAGATTGGACAGGGGTCTACGAGCAGTACTTC. This chain uses TRBV6-5 with TRBJ2-7; 9 nucleotides match TRBD1. Germline CDR1 MNHEY, CDR2 SVGAGI. V gave up 4 bases and J gave up 3 bases; unmatched junction bases: 7. The CDR3 length is 15 residues.

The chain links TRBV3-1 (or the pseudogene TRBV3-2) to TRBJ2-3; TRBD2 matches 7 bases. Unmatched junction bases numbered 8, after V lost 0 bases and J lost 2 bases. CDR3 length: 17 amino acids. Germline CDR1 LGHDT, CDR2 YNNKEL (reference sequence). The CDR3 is CASSQDILAGVTDTQYF. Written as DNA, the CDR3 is TGTGCCAGCAGCCAAGATATCTTGGCGGGGGTCACAGATACGCAGTATTTT.

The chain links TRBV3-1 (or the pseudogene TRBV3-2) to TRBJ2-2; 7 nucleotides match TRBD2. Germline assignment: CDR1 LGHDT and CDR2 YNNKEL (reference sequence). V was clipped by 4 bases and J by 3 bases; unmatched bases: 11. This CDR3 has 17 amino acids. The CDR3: CASSPPWGGSYTGELFF. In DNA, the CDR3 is TGTGCCAGCAGCCCCCCTTGGGGGGGGAGCTACACCGGGGAGCTGTTTTTT.

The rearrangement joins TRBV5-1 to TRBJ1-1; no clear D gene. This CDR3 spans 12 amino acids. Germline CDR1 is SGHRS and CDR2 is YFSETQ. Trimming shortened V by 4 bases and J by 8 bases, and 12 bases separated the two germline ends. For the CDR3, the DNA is TGCGCCAGCAGCGTTGGTAGTACGGAAGCTTTCTTT. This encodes CASSVGSTEAFF.

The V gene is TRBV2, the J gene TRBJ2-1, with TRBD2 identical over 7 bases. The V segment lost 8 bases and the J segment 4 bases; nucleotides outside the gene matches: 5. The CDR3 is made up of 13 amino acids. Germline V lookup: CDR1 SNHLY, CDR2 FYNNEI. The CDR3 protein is CASRDYIYNEQFF. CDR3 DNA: TGTGCCAGCCGGGACTATATTTACAATGAGCAGTTCTTC.

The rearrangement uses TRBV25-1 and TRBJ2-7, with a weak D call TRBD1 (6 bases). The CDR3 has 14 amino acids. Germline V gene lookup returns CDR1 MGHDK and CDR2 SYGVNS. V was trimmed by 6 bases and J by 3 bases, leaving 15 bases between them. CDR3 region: CASSRDTGHYEQYF. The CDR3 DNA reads TGTGCCAGCAGCCGGGACACTGGCCACTACGAGCAGTACTTC.

Here the CDR3 reads CASSTRTGATSYNEQFF. In nucleotides, the CDR3 is TGCGCCAGCAGCACACGGACAGGGGCCACTTCCTACAATGAGCAGTTCTTC. J is TRBJ2-1 and V is TRBV5-1, with 9 bases that match TRBD1. Germline-derived CDR1 and CDR2 are SGHRS and YFSETQ. V trimming: 4 bases; J trimming: 1 base; junction bases outside the gene matches: 9. There are 17 residues in the CDR3.

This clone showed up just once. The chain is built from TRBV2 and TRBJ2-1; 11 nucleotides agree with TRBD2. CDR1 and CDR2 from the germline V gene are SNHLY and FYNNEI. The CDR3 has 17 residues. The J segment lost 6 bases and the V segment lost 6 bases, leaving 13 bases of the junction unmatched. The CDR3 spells CASSATQLAGEFNEQFF. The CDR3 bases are TGTGCCAGCAGCGCAACCCAACTAGCGGGAGAGTTCAATGAGCAGTTCTTC.

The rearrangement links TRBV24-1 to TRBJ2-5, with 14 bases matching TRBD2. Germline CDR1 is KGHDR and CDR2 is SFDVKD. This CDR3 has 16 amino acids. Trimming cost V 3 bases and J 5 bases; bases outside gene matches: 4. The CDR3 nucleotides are TGTGCCACCAGTGATCCAAGACTAGCGGGAGGGGAGACCCAGTACTTC. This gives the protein CATSDPRLAGGETQYF.

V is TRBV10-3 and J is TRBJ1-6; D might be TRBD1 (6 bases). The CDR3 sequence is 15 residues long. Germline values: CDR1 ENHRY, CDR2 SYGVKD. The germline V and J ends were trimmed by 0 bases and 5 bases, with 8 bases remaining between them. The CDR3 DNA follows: TGTGCCATCAGTGAGTCACAGGGTAATAATTCACCCCTCCACTTT. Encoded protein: CAISESQGNNSPLHF.

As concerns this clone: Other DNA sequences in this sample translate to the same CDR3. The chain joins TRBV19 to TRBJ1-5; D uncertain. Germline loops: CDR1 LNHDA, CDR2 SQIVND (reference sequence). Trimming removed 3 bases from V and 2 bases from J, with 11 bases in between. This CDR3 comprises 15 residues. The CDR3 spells CASSIMGGGNQPQHF. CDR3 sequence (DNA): TGTGCCAGTAGTATTATGGGCGGGGGCAATCAGCCCCAGCATTTT.

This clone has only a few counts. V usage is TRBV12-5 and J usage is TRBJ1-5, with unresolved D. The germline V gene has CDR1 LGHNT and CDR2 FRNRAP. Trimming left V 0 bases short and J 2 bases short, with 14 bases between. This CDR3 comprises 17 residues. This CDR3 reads CASGLVRGELGNQPQHF. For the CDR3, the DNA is TGTGCTAGTGGTTTGGTACGTGGAGAATTGGGCAATCAGCCCCAGCATTTT.

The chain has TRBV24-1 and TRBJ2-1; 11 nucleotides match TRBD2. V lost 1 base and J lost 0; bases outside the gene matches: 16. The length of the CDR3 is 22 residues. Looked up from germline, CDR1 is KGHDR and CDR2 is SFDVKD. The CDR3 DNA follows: TGTGCCACCAGTGATTTCCGGGACAGGAGATTGACTAGCGGGGTCTCCTACAATGAGCAGTTCTTC. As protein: CATSDFRDRRLTSGVSYNEQFF.

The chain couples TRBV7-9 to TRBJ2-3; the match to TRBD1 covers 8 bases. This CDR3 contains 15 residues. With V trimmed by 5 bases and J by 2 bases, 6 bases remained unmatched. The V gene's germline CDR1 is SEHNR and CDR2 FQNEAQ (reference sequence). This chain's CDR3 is CASSHRTGNTDTQYF. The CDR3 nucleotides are TGTGCCAGCAGCCATAGGACAGGGAACACAGATACGCAGTATTTT.